Listed below are T cell receptor beta chains from one sample, sequenced in a study of cytomegalovirus exposure and HLA in healthy donors. Method: immunoSEQ multiplex PCR; TCRdb's copy keeps in-frame clones and lacks some. The repertoire includes roughly 130,000 clones, approximately 87% of them detected once, and just under 3% sits in the top ten. Input material: PBMCs. The receptors here all came from a man between 18 and 35 years old in good health and CMV-seronegative. The CDR3 runs from the conserved cysteine through the conserved F or W. Each record gives: V gene, J gene, D gene, CDR3 protein. A D gene is named only where the DNA matches it firmly.

V: TRBV4-1
J: TRBJ1-2
D: .
CDR3: CASSQDEEGPHNYGYTF

V: TRBV4-3
J: TRBJ2-7
D: TRBD2
CDR3: CASSQEPSGSSYEQYF

V: TRBV6-1
J: TRBJ2-3
D: .
CDR3: CASRTRSTDTQYF

V: TRBV6-6
J: TRBJ2-3
D: .
CDR3: CASRDPEVEGEDTQYF

V: TRBV7-2
J: TRBJ2-3
D: TRBD2
CDR3: CASSGTSGGSDTQYF

V: TRBV7-2
J: TRBJ2-5
D: TRBD1
CDR3: CASSLVGTGQETQYF

V: TRBV5-4
J: TRBJ2-1
D: .
CDR3: CASSGVGGSRYNEQFF

V: TRBV30
J: TRBJ2-7
D: .
CDR3: CAWSPIGLPYEQYF

V: TRBV7-2
J: TRBJ1-3
D: .
CDR3: CASSPHRPTVRNTIYF

V: TRBV18
J: TRBJ2-7
D: .
CDR3: CASSPAQAGREQYF

V: TRBV2
J: TRBJ1-1
D: .
CDR3: CASLDTLNTEAFF

V: TRBV27
J: TRBJ2-1
D: TRBD2
CDR3: CASSFHTTSGRGNEQFF

V: TRBV7-6
J: TRBJ2-3
D: TRBD2
CDR3: CASSYSGSTDTQYF

V: TRBV6-5
J: TRBJ1-2
D: TRBD1
CDR3: CASSSGQGLRFYGYTF

V: TRBV19
J: TRBJ1-5
D: TRBD1
CDR3: CASSGQGDQPQHF

V: TRBV7-2
J: TRBJ1-3
D: .
CDR3: CASSLEAGSGNTIYF

V: TRBV7-9
J: TRBJ2-3
D: .
CDR3: CASSLRSQAQYF

V: TRBV4-1
J: TRBJ2-1
D: .
CDR3: CASSHHSTLEQFF

V: TRBV30
J: TRBJ2-5
D: .
CDR3: CAWSVLGGAGETQYF

V: TRBV7-2
J: TRBJ2-5
D: TRBD2
CDR3: CASSLGSGGEMETQYF

V: TRBV6-1
J: TRBJ2-2
D: .
CDR3: CASSEGYLYGELFF

V: TRBV5-1
J: TRBJ2-1
D: TRBD1
CDR3: CASSARPGQGSNEQFF

V: TRBV5-1
J: TRBJ2-1
D: TRBD1
CDR3: CASSLDPTGQRQFF

V: TRBV5-1
J: TRBJ2-2
D: TRBD2
CDR3: CASKWLAGSAGELFF

V: TRBV7-9
J: TRBJ2-3
D: TRBD1
CDR3: CASSFPGDRYFTDTQYF

V: TRBV20-1
J: TRBJ2-1
D: .
CDR3: CSARDRGEQFF

V: TRBV13
J: TRBJ2-1
D: .
CDR3: CASSLRDTEQFF

V: TRBV5-6
J: TRBJ2-2
D: .
CDR3: CASSPYTYGELFF

V: TRBV12-5
J: TRBJ1-5
D: .
CDR3: CASGSGQQSNQPQHF

V: TRBV9
J: TRBJ1-4
D: .
CDR3: CASSPSWGATTNEKLFF

V: TRBV9
J: TRBJ2-3
D: TRBD2
CDR3: CASSGPLSGGLDTQYF

V: TRBV11-2
J: TRBJ2-7
D: TRBD2
CDR3: CASAAGVDYEQYF

V: TRBV5-5
J: TRBJ1-1
D: .
CDR3: CASSFMNTEAFF

V: TRBV2
J: TRBJ2-7
D: .
CDR3: CASSGTQSYEQYF

V: TRBV15
J: TRBJ2-7
D: .
CDR3: CATSRPGAGQWSYEQYF

V: TRBV7-9
J: TRBJ2-2
D: .
CDR3: CASSPSGLVTGELFF

V: TRBV27
J: TRBJ1-5
D: TRBD1
CDR3: CASSPLGTGENQPQHF